These 22 T cell receptor beta chains came from one sample sequenced in a study of CD8 T cells in ankylosing spondylitis. TCRdb processed the 5' RACE reads anew with MiXCR; each CDR3 protein has one entry. The sample has fewer than 250,000 distinct CDR3 sequences; 10% are singletons. Material: blood, either unsorted or a sorted T cell fraction (not recorded which). Source of these receptors: a male donor with ankylosing spondylitis or in good health (not recorded which).

In this sample, this clonotype turned up a few times. V is TRBV12-3 or TRBV12-4 and J is TRBJ2-1; TRBD2 aligns across 8 bases. The CDR3 contains 15 residues. J was trimmed by 5 bases and V by 6 bases; bases with no gene match: 9. The CDR3 DNA sequence: TGTGCCAGCAGCTCCCCGGGGGGGCCTAACAATGAGCAGTTCTTC. Encoded protein: CASSSPGGPNNEQFF.

This clonotype occurred many times. The V call is TRBV5-1, the J call TRBJ1-5, with 8 bases identical to TRBD1. The V gene end was trimmed by 5 bases and the J gene end by 3 bases; junction bases not matched to a gene: 4. The germline V gene has CDR1 SGHRS and CDR2 YFSETQ. The CDR3 sequence is 14 residues long. CDR3 region: CASRPGQDNQPQHF. CDR3 sequence (DNA): TGCGCCAGCAGACCGGGACAGGACAATCAGCCCCAGCATTTT.

In this sample, this clonotype turned up many times. The V and J genes are TRBV5-1 and TRBJ2-5; 9 positions agree with TRBD1. Unmatched junction bases numbered 11, after V lost 6 bases and J lost 5 bases. CDR3 length: 15 residues. Germline CDR1 and CDR2: SGHRS and YFSETQ. The CDR3 sequence: CASTIGDRDLETQYF. The CDR3 coding sequence is TGCGCCAGCACCATCGGGGACAGGGACTTGGAGACCCAGTACTTC.

This clonotype turned up a few times. The chain joins TRBV20-1 to TRBJ1-2, with D possibly TRBD1 on 5 matching bases. The CDR3 is 14 amino acids. CDR1 and CDR2 from the germline V gene are DFQATT and SNEGSKA (reference sequence). V dropped 6 bases and J dropped 6 bases, with 20 bases sitting between them. CDR3 nucleotide sequence: TGCAGTGCGACGGTGGGCAGGGTGGAGGATGGCTACACCTTC. Encoded protein: CSATVGRVEDGYTF.

This clonotype was seen at least ten times. In nucleotides, the CDR3 is TGTGCCTGGAGTGTGGGCAGGGACTATGGCTACACCTTC. Its translation is CAWSVGRDYGYTF. This chain joins TRBV30 and TRBJ1-2, with D maybe TRBD1 (5 bases). Germline V gene lookup returns CDR1 GTSNPN and CDR2 SVGIG (reference sequence). Trimming took off 0 bases at V and 3 bases at J, with 8 bases between the two ends. The CDR3 is 13 amino acids.

About this clonotype: This clone may be a read error of a much larger clone one base away. The chain is built from TRBV20-1 and TRBJ1-2; maybe TRBD1 (6 bases). The CDR3 covers 12 residues. Germline V gene lookup returns CDR1 DFQATT and CDR2 SNEGSKA (reference sequence). This CDR3 reads CSARGQGYGSTF. CDR3 DNA sequence: TGCAGTGCTAGAGGCCAGGGGTATGGCTCCACCTTC.

This clonotype was picked up many times. The chain joins TRBV29-1 to TRBJ2-7; no firm D call. Germline CDR1 and CDR2: SQVTM and ANQGSEA. V was cut by 5 bases and J by 0 bases, with 11 bases left in between. The CDR3 sequence is 13 residues long. The DNA for the CDR3 is TGCAGCGTTCAAAGAGTCGGCTCCTACGAGCAGTACTTC. Its translation: CSVQRVGSYEQYF.

This clonotype has a handful of counts. This chain uses TRBV12-3 or TRBV12-4 with TRBJ1-5; the D gene is possibly TRBD1 (5 bases). This CDR3 is 13 amino acids long. V gave up 7 bases and J gave up 5 bases, with 12 bases separating them. The CDR3 nucleotides are TGTGCCAGCAAAGGGGAGGCGTATCAGCCCCAGCATTTT. Residues: CASKGEAYQPQHF.

This clonotype was seen at least ten times. V usage is TRBV5-8 and J usage is TRBJ1-5; D may be TRBD1 (5 bases). There are 16 residues in the CDR3. Germline loops: CDR1 SGHTS, CDR2 YDEGEE. The V end lost 1 base, the J end lost 5 bases, and 16 bases lay between the germline ends. This CDR3 is CASSLRNRRDDQPQHF. The CDR3 DNA sequence: TGTGCCAGCAGCTTGAGGAATCGCAGGGACGATCAGCCCCAGCATTTT. Together with reference TRBV5-8 and TRBJ1-5, the CDR3 gives the full variable domain: EAGVTQSPTHLIKTRGQQATLRCSPISGHTSVYWYQQALGLGLQFLLWYDEGEERNRGNFPPRFSGRQFPNYSSELNVNALELEDSALYLCASSLRNRRDDQPQHFGDGTRLSIL.

This clonotype appeared many times. The chain recombines TRBV10-2 with TRBJ2-5; D might be TRBD2 (5 bases). Trimming removed 5 bases from V and 4 bases from J, with 23 bases in between. This CDR3 region has 17 residues. Germline CDR1 is WSHSY and CDR2 is SAAADI. CDR3 amino acids: CASSPLAEMGEGETQYF. For the CDR3, the DNA is TGCGCCAGCAGTCCCCTCGCTGAGATGGGCGAGGGAGAGACCCAGTACTTC.

This clonotype has a count of ten or more. The V call is TRBV12-3 or TRBV12-4, the J call TRBJ1-5; unclear D gene. The V end lost 0 bases, the J end lost 4 bases, and 4 bases lay between the germline ends. The CDR3 is made up of 13 amino acids. The CDR3 DNA reads TGTGCCAGCAGTTTAGCGCTAAATCAGCCCCAGCATTTT. Its protein is CASSLALNQPQHF.

This clonotype showed up many times. One end of the junction varies from germline; a read error may be responsible. The J gene is TRBJ2-2, the V gene TRBV7-7; D unresolved. Germline-derived CDR1 and CDR2 are SSHAT and FNYEAQ (reference sequence). The CDR3 length is 14 residues. The CDR3 nucleotides are TGTGCTAGCAGCGCTTCGGCTAACACCGGGGAGCTGTTTTTT. It codes for CASSASANTGELFF.

The sample holds many counts of this clonotype. V gene TRBV6-1 combines with J gene TRBJ1-3, with D perhaps matching TRBD1 (5 bases). The CDR3 spans 15 residues. Germline CDR1 reads MNHNS; CDR2 reads SASEGT. The germline V and J ends were trimmed by 6 bases and 0 bases, with 12 bases remaining between them. CDR3: CASSQGRLSGNTIYF. The CDR3 DNA reads as TGTGCCAGCAGCCAGGGACGGCTCTCTGGAAACACCATATATTTT.

This clonotype was seen repeatedly, ten times or more. This rearrangement joins TRBV7-2 to TRBJ2-7, with D hard to call. The CDR3 loop spans 13 amino acids. CDR1 and CDR2 from the germline V gene are SGHTA and FQGNSA. The ends were cut back, 6 bases at V and 9 bases at J, with 18 bases in the middle. The chain's CDR3 is CASSLESLRGQYF. In nucleotides, the CDR3 is TGTGCCAGCAGTTTGGAGAGCCTACGAGGGCAGTACTTC.

In its sample, this clonotype was seen many times. This chain's CDR3 is CASSIHPPGLRNGYTF. The CDR3 nucleotides are TGTGCCAGCAGCATCCACCCACCGGGACTGAGAAATGGCTACACCTTC. The rearrangement links TRBV9 to TRBJ1-2, with D perhaps matching TRBD1 (5 bases). V lost 4 bases and J 6 bases, leaving 22 bases between the germline ends. The germline gives CDR1 SGDLS, CDR2 YYNGEE. The CDR3 is made up of 16 amino acids.

In its sample, this clonotype was seen many times. The chain joins TRBV2 to TRBJ2-3; perhaps TRBD1 as D (6 bases). This CDR3 is 13 amino acids long. V was trimmed by 7 bases and J by 2 bases, leaving 10 bases between them. CDR1 and CDR2 (germline): SNHLY, FYNNEI. CDR3 coding DNA: TGTGCCAGCAATGGACAGATCACAGATACGCAGTATTTT. This encodes CASNGQITDTQYF.

This clonotype occurred a few times. V gene TRBV18 combines with J gene TRBJ2-7; D call uncertain. The V gene's germline CDR1 is KGHSH and CDR2 LQKENI. The CDR3 runs 14 residues. V was pared by 4 bases and J by 5 bases, with 15 bases between. The CDR3 reads CASSQTLGAHEQYF. The DNA of the CDR3 is TGTGCCAGCTCACAGACGTTGGGTGCCCACGAGCAGTACTTC.

V is TRBV5-5 and J is TRBJ1-5; D is possibly TRBD1 (5 bases). CDR1 is SGHKS, CDR2 YYEKEE, per germline (reference sequence). This CDR3 is 15 amino acids long. The V end lost 2 bases, the J end lost 4 bases, and 13 bases lay between the germline ends. The CDR3 protein is CASSFILRGNQPQHF. The CDR3 nucleotides are TGTGCCAGCAGCTTTATTCTGCGGGGGAATCAGCCCCAGCATTTT.

In this sample, this clonotype turned up a few times. The J gene is TRBJ2-1, the V gene TRBV7-2, with D hard to call. The CDR3 has 12 residues. Germline CDR1 and CDR2: SGHTA and FQGNSA. Trimming stripped 1 base from V and 15 bases from J, with 13 bases between. The CDR3 sequence is CASSLEESWRFF. In DNA form, the CDR3 reads TGTGCCAGCAGCTTAGAAGAGTCGTGGCGGTTCTTC. Looking up the rest from reference TRBV7-2 and TRBJ2-1 gives the full variable domain: GAGVSQSPSNKVTEKGKDVELRCDPISGHTALYWYRQSLGQGLEFLIYFQGNSAPDKSGLPSDRFSAERTGGSVSTLTIQRTQQEDSAVYLCASSLEESWRFFGPGTRLTVL.

This clonotype has a count of ten or more. The V and J genes are TRBV20-1 and TRBJ2-7, with D maybe TRBD1 (6 bases). This CDR3 is built from 10 residues. V was trimmed by 6 bases and J by 10 bases, leaving 13 bases between them. CDR1 is DFQATT and CDR2 is SNEGSKA in the germline V gene (reference sequence). The CDR3 sequence is CSATDSDQYF. The CDR3 DNA sequence: TGCAGTGCCACGGACAGCGACCAGTACTTC.

This clonotype showed up many times. V gene TRBV20-1 combines with J gene TRBJ2-2; D uncertain. Germline V gives CDR1 DFQATT, CDR2 SNEGSKA (reference sequence). The length of the CDR3 is 14 residues. The V and J ends lost 1 base and 2 bases respectively, with 8 bases between them. The CDR3 sequence is CSARGRTNTGELFF. In DNA, the CDR3 is TGCAGTGCTAGAGGACGAACTAACACCGGGGAGCTGTTTTTT.

This clonotype was found a few times. This rearrangement joins TRBV5-1 to TRBJ1-1; possibly TRBD1 for D (5 bases). V was cut by 4 bases and J by 6 bases, with 16 bases left in between. The CDR3 contains 14 residues. Germline V CDR1 and CDR2: SGHRS, YFSETQ. The CDR3: CASSHRDREAEAFF. Written as DNA, the CDR3 is TGCGCCAGCAGCCACCGGGACCGAGAAGCTGAAGCTTTCTTT. Supplemented by reference TRBV5-1 and TRBJ1-1, the full variable domain reads KAGVTQTPRYLIKTRGQQVTLSCSPISGHRSVSWYQQTPGQGLQFLFEYFSETQRNKGNFPGRFSGRQFSNSRSEMNVSTLELGDSALYLCASSHRDREAEAFFGQGTRLTVV.